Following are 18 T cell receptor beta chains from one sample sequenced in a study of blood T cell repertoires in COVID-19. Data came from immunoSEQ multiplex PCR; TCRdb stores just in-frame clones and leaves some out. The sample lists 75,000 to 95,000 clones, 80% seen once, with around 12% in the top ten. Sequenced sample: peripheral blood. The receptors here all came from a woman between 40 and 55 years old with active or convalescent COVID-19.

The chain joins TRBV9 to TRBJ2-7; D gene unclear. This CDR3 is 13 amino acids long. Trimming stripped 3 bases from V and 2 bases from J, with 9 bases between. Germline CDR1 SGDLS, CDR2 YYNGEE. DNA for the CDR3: TGTGCCAGCAGCGGAGTCACTCCCTACGAGCAGTACTTC. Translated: CASSGVTPYEQYF.

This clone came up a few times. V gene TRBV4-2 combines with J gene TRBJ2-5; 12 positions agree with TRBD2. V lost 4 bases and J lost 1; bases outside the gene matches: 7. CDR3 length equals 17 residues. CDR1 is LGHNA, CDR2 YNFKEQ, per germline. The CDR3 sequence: CASSRTSGAYIQETQYF. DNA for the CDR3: TGTGCCAGCAGCCGGACTAGCGGGGCCTATATCCAAGAGACCCAGTACTTC.

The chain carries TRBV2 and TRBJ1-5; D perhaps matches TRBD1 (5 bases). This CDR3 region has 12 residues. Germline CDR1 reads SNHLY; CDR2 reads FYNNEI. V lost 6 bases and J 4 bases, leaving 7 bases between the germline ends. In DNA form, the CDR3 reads TGTGCCAGCAGCCGGGGGAATCAGCCCCAGCATTTT. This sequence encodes CASSRGNQPQHF.

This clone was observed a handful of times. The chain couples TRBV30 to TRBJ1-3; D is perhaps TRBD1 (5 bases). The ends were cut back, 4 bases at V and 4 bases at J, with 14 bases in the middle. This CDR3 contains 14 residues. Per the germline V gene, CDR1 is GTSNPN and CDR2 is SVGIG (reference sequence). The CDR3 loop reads CAWTPDSLGNTIYF. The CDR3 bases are TGTGCCTGGACTCCAGACAGCTTAGGAAACACCATATATTTT.

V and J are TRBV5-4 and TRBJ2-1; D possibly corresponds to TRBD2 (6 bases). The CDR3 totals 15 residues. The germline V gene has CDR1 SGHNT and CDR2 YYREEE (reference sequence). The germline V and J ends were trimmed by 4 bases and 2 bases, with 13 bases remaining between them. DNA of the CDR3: TGTGCCAGCAGCCCTCCGGGACTGACCTACAATGAGCAGTTCTTC. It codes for CASSPPGLTYNEQFF.

This CDR3 reads CAITFDRDLGGYTF. Written as DNA, the CDR3 is TGTGCCATCACCTTCGACAGGGACCTCGGTGGCTACACCTTC. The V and J genes are TRBV10-3 and TRBJ1-2; 7 nucleotides align to TRBD1. Trimming took 7 bases from V and 7 from J; bases not matched to a gene: 12. Per germline, CDR1 ENHRY and CDR2 SYGVKD. CDR3 length equals 14 residues.

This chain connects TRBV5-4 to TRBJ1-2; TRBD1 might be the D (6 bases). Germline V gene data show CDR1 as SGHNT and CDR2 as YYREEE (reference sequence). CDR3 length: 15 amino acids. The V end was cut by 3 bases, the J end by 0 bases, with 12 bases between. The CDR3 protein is CASSWATGPNYGYTF. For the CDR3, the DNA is TGTGCCAGCAGCTGGGCGACAGGACCTAACTATGGCTACACCTTC.

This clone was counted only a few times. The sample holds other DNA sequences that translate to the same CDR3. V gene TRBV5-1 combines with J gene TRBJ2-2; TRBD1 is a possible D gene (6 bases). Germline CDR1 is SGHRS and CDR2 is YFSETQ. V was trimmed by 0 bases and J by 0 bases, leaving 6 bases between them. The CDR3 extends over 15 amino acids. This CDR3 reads CASSLDRANTGELFF. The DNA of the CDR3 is TGCGCCAGCAGCTTGGACAGGGCGAACACCGGGGAGCTGTTTTTT.

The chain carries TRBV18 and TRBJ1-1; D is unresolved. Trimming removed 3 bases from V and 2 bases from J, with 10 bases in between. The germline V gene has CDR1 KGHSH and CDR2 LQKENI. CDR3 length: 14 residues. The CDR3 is CASSPTQSNTEAFF. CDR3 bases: TGTGCCAGCTCACCCACACAGAGTAACACTGAAGCTTTCTTT.

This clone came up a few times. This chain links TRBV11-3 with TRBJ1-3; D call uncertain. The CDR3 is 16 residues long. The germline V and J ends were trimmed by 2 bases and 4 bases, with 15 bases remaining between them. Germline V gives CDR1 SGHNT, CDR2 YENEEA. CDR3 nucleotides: TGTGCCAGCAGCTTATCCACCCTCGGGTCCGGAAACACCATATATTTT. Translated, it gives CASSLSTLGSGNTIYF.

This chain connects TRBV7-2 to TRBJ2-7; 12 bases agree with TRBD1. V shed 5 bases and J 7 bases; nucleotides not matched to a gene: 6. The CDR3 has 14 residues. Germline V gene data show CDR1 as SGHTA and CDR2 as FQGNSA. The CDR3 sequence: CASSPGQGAGEQYF. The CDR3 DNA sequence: TGTGCCAGCAGCCCGGGACAGGGGGCGGGTGAGCAGTACTTC.

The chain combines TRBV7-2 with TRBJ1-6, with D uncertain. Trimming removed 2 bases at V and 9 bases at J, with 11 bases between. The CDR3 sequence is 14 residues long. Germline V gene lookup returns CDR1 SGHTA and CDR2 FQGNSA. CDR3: CASSLPGEVSPLHF. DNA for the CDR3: TGTGCCAGCAGCTTACCGGGAGAAGTTTCACCCCTCCACTTT.

As DNA, the CDR3 is TGCGCCAGCAGCGCATGGGACAGAGAGACCCAGTACTTC. Translated, it gives CASSAWDRETQYF. This rearrangement joins TRBV5-1 to TRBJ2-5, with 7 bases aligning to TRBD1. CDR3 length: 13 amino acids. Germline values: CDR1 SGHRS, CDR2 YFSETQ. The junction had 4 bases not matched to a gene; V was cut back by 4 bases and J by 4 bases.

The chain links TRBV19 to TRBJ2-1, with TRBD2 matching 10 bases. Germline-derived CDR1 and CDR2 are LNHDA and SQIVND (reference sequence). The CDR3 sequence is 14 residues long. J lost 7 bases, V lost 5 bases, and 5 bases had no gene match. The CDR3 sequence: CASSDTSGANEQFF. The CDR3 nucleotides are TGTGCCAGTAGTGATACTAGCGGGGCTAATGAGCAGTTCTTC.

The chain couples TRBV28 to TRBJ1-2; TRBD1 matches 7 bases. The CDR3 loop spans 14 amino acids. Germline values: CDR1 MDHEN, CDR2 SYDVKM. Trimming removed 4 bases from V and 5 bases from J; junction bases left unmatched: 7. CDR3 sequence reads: CASSSPQGWYGYTF. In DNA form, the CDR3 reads TGTGCCAGCAGTTCCCCACAGGGGTGGTATGGCTACACCTTC.

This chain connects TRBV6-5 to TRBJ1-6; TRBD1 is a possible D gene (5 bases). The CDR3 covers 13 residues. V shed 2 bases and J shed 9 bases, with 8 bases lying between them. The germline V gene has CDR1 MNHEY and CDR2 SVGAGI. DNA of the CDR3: TGTGCCAGCAGTTACCCCGGGGGTTCACCCCTCCACTTT. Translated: CASSYPGGSPLHF.

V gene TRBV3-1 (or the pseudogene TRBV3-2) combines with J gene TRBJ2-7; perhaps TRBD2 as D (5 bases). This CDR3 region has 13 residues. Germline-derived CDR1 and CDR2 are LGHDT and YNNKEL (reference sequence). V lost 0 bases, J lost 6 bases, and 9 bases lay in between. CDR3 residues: CASSQEMGVEQYF. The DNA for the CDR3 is TGTGCCAGCAGCCAAGAGATGGGAGTCGAGCAGTACTTC.

The CDR3: CSAQGASGNTIYF. DNA for the CDR3: TGCAGCGCACAGGGGGCGTCTGGAAACACCATATATTTT. This rearrangement joins TRBV29-1 to TRBJ1-3; 9 bases agree with TRBD1. After removal of 7 bases from V and 1 base from J, the junction contained 2 bases not matched to a gene. The CDR3 loop spans 13 amino acids. The germline V gene encodes CDR1 SQVTM and CDR2 ANQGSEA. Full variable domain (missing parts from reference TRBV29-1 and TRBJ1-3): SAVISQKPSRDICQRGTSLTIQCQVDSQVTMMFWYRQQPGQSLTLIATANQGSEATYESGFVIDKFPISRPNLTFSTLTVSNMSPEDSSIYLCSAQGASGNTIYFGEGSWLTVV.